Each of the 6 T cell receptor beta chains below was sequenced from the same sample in a study of PD-1 blockade in classical Hodgkin lymphoma. TCRdb keeps only in-frame clones here, not all; method: immunoSEQ multiplex PCR. The sample consists of 25,000 to 30,000 clones, roughly 71% of them appearing once. Each of the patients experienced relapse following autologous stem cell transplantation, and their brentuximab vedotin exposure differed. Specimen: peripheral blood mononuclear cells (PBMCs), collected before the second cycle of nivolumab. These receptors originate from a human donor with classical Hodgkin lymphoma.

The CDR3 nucleotides read TGTGCCAGCTCACCAGCCGAGGACAGGGTGTTCTACGAGCAGTACTTC. Translated: CASSPAEDRVFYEQYF. The chain combines TRBV18 with TRBJ2-7; TRBD1 matches 8 bases. CDR1 is KGHSH and CDR2 is LQKENI in the germline V gene. The length of the CDR3 is 16 residues. The junction had 9 bases not matched to a gene; V was cut back by 2 bases and J by 3 bases. The full variable domain, with the rest looked up from reference TRBV18 and TRBJ2-7, is NAGVMQNPRHLVRRRGQEARLRCSPMKGHSHVYWYRQLPEEGLKFMVYLQKENIIDESGMPKERFSAEFPKEGPSILRIQQVVRGDSAAYFCASSPAEDRVFYEQYFGPGTRLTVT.

Sample share makes this clone medium-sized. The chain carries TRBV18 and TRBJ2-1; the D gene could be TRBD1 or TRBD2 (6 bases each). V shed 2 bases and J shed 9 bases, with 17 bases lying between them. The CDR3 consists of 15 residues. Germline V lookup: CDR1 KGHSH, CDR2 LQKENI. The CDR3 coding sequence is TGTGCCAGCTCACCAACAGGGTTGAAGGAGGGTGAGCAGTTCTTC. This encodes CASSPTGLKEGEQFF.

V and J are TRBV7-6 and TRBJ2-5, with D unresolved. Germline CDR1 and CDR2: SGHVS and FNYEAQ. The CDR3 covers 11 residues. The V end lost 5 bases, the J end lost 5 bases, and 6 bases lay between the germline ends. CDR3 DNA sequence: TGTGCCAGCAGCCCACTTGAGACCCAGTACTTC. It is translated as CASSPLETQYF.

V is TRBV19 and J is TRBJ1-2; 9 bases line up with TRBD1. CDR1 is LNHDA, CDR2 SQIVND, per germline (reference sequence). CDR3 length: 14 residues. The trim removed 2 bases at V and 7 bases at J, leaving 5 bases unmatched. CDR3 in DNA: TGTGCCAGTAGTATATTACAGGGGGCTAGTGGCTACACCTTC. Encoded protein: CASSILQGASGYTF.

The genes are TRBV11-2 and TRBJ2-2; D is uncertain. Trimming shortened V by 6 bases and J by 6 bases, and 23 bases separated the two germline ends. The CDR3 is made up of 17 amino acids. CDR1 SGHAT and CDR2 FQNNGV come from the germline V gene. CDR3: CASRLRVHLAWAGELFF. The CDR3 nucleotides read TGTGCCAGCAGACTCAGAGTCCATCTCGCCTGGGCCGGGGAGCTGTTTTTT.

The chain is built from TRBV4-2 and TRBJ1-1; D gene uncertain. This CDR3 spans 15 amino acids. Germline assignment: CDR1 LGHNA and CDR2 YNFKEQ. Trimming took 1 base from V and 0 from J, leaving 9 bases between them. The CDR3 nucleotides are TGTGCCAGCAGCCAAGTCGGACGGGTGAACACTGAAGCTTTCTTT. It encodes CASSQVGRVNTEAFF.